The clone carrying this T cell receptor beta chain was recorded only once. What it binds is not known. This sample was taken from a study of cytomegalovirus exposure and HLA in healthy donors. Notes on the study in general: Common viral pathogens were later found to be apparently linked to several of the most significant clusters. Diagnosis of cytomegalovirus status made by the classifier reportedly showed high specificity and sensitivity.

The CDR3 sequence is 16 residues long. V was cut by 4 bases and J by 3 bases, with 16 bases left in between. In germline, CDR1 is MNHEY, CDR2 SMNVEV (reference sequence). It was with 60 Vbeta and 13 Jbeta primers that the PCR ran. Only in-frame clones appear in the TCRdb table, and some are missing; sequencing was by immunoSEQ multiplex PCR. This table has about 75,000 clones, around 80% appearing once. The receptor comes from a man aged 18 to 29 in good health and CMV-seronegative. The chain couples TRBV27 to TRBJ2-1; a weak D match, TRBD2 (5 bases). The sequenced sample consisted of PBMCs. The CDR3 nucleotides read TGTGCCAGCAGTTCAACTTCGCGGACTTTCTACAATGAGCAGTTCTTC. Its protein is CASSSTSRTFYNEQFF.